These T cell receptor beta chains were read from a single sample in a study of cytomegalovirus exposure and HLA in healthy donors. Sequencing used immunoSEQ multiplex PCR; TCRdb keeps in-frame clones, though not all of them. In the table there are approximately 150,000 clones, about four fifths of which are singletons. Sequencing used PBMCs. These receptors were obtained from a man in his fifties in good health and CMV-seropositive. Each CDR3 is given with its conserved first and last residue. D genes are given only for firm matches. Clone size is shown for a subset of rows, as once, few, many or a class of expanded clone.

CDR3 protein: CASSLDHRVPSYEQYF; CDR3 DNA: TGTGCCAGCAGCTTAGACCACAGGGTTCCCTCCTACGAGCAGTACTTC; clone size: NA; D gene: NA; V gene: TRBV11-2; J gene: TRBJ2-7
CDR3 protein: CASSLDSLYGYTF; CDR3 DNA: TGTGCCAGCAGCTTGGACAGCCTCTATGGCTACACCTTC; clone size: few; D gene: NA; V gene: TRBV5-4; J gene: TRBJ1-2
CDR3 protein: CATSREDKYNEKLFF; CDR3 DNA: TGTGCCACCAGCAGAGAAGACAAATATAATGAAAAACTGTTTTTT; clone size: few; D gene: NA; V gene: TRBV15; J gene: TRBJ1-4
CDR3 protein: CASSAVSGRATDTQYF; CDR3 DNA: TGTGCCAGCAGCGCCGTTAGCGGGAGGGCCACAGATACGCAGTATTTT; clone size: NA; D gene: TRBD2; V gene: TRBV9; J gene: TRBJ2-3
CDR3 protein: CASSPDRGADTQYF; CDR3 DNA: TGTGCCAGCAGTCCGGACAGGGGGGCGGATACGCAGTATTTT; clone size: NA; D gene: TRBD1; V gene: TRBV5-5; J gene: TRBJ2-3
CDR3 protein: CASSRTSPGTSSKNIQYF; CDR3 DNA: TGCGCCAGCAGCCGCACATCCCCCGGGACTAGTTCCAAAAACATTCAGTACTTC; clone size: NA; D gene: TRBD2; V gene: TRBV4-1; J gene: TRBJ2-4
CDR3 protein: CASSQSLISGYQETQYF; CDR3 DNA: TGCGCCAGCAGCCAATCCCTAATTAGCGGTTATCAAGAGACCCAGTACTTC; clone size: NA; D gene: NA; V gene: TRBV4-1; J gene: TRBJ2-5
CDR3 protein: CASSLVQGAWETQYF; CDR3 DNA: TGTGCCAGCAGCTTAGTGCAGGGCGCCTGGGAGACCCAGTACTTC; clone size: NA; D gene: NA; V gene: TRBV7-9; J gene: TRBJ2-5
CDR3 protein: CASSPNGGRDQETQYF; CDR3 DNA: TGCGCCAGCAGCCCCAACGGGGGGAGAGACCAAGAGACCCAGTACTTC; clone size: few; D gene: TRBD2; V gene: TRBV5-1; J gene: TRBJ2-5
CDR3 protein: CASSPASRGIGYTF; CDR3 DNA: TGTGCCAGCAGCCCAGCCTCCCGAGGGATTGGCTACACCTTC; clone size: NA; D gene: NA; V gene: TRBV16; J gene: TRBJ1-2
CDR3 protein: CASSPSRGNQPQHF; CDR3 DNA: TGTGCCAGCTCACCAAGCAGGGGCAATCAGCCCCAGCATTTT; clone size: once; D gene: NA; V gene: TRBV18; J gene: TRBJ1-5
CDR3 protein: CASRDYTSYEQYF; CDR3 DNA: TGTGCCAGCAGGGACTATACTTCCTACGAGCAGTACTTC; clone size: NA; D gene: NA; V gene: TRBV28; J gene: TRBJ2-7
CDR3 protein: CASSQGLTSSYNEQFF; CDR3 DNA: TGCGCCAGCAGCCAAGGACTAACCAGCTCCTACAATGAGCAGTTCTTC; clone size: NA; D gene: NA; V gene: TRBV4-1; J gene: TRBJ2-1
CDR3 protein: CASSLAGGVNEQFF; CDR3 DNA: TGTGCCAGCAGCTTAGCGGGAGGGGTCAATGAGCAGTTCTTC; clone size: NA; D gene: TRBD2; V gene: TRBV7-2; J gene: TRBJ2-1
CDR3 protein: CAGEMGTVHTGELFF; CDR3 DNA: TGTGCCGGGGAAATGGGGACAGTCCACACCGGGGAGCTGTTTTTT; clone size: NA; D gene: TRBD1; V gene: TRBV7-9; J gene: TRBJ2-2
CDR3 protein: CSVAGQGFRETQYF; CDR3 DNA: TGCAGCGTTGCCGGACAGGGGTTCCGGGAGACCCAGTACTTC; clone size: few; D gene: TRBD1; V gene: TRBV29-1; J gene: TRBJ2-5
CDR3 protein: CSARTGVTTGELFF; CDR3 DNA: TGCAGCGCCAGGACAGGGGTTACCACCGGGGAGCTGTTTTTT; clone size: NA; D gene: TRBD1; V gene: TRBV29-1; J gene: TRBJ2-2
CDR3 protein: CASSPQHTGELFF; CDR3 DNA: TGTGCCAGCTCACCACAGCACACCGGGGAGCTGTTTTTT; clone size: NA; D gene: NA; V gene: TRBV18; J gene: TRBJ2-2